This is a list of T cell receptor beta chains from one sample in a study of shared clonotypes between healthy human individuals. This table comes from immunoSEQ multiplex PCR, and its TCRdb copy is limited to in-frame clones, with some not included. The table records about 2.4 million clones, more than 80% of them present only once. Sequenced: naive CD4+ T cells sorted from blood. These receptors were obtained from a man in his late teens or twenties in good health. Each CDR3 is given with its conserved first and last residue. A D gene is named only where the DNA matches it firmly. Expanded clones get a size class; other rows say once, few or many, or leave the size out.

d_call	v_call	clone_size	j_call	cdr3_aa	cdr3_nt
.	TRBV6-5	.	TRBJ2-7	CASSYSIQAYEQYF	TGTGCCAGCAGTTACTCAATACAGGCCTACGAGCAGTACTTC
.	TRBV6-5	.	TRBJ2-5	CASSYPEEGAREQYF	TGTGCCAGCAGTTACCCCGAGGAGGGGGCGCGGGAGCAGTACTTC
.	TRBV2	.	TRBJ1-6	CASSETGRNSPLHF	TGTGCCAGCAGTGAGACAGGCCGAAATTCACCCCTCCACTTT
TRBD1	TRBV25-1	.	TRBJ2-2	CASSHNTRQGTGELFF	TGTGCCAGCAGCCACAACACTCGACAGGGCACCGGGGAGCTGTTTTTT
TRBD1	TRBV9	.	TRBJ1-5	CASSLRQGGSYSNQPQHF	TGTGCCAGCAGCTTAAGGCAGGGGGGGTCCTATAGCAATCAGCCCCAGCATTTT
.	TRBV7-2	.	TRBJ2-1	CASSETRYNEQFF	TGTGCCAGCAGCGAGACGCGATACAATGAGCAGTTCTTC
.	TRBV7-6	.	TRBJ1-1	CASSPQQGNTEAFF	TGTGCCAGCAGCCCCCAACAGGGGAACACTGAAGCTTTCTTT
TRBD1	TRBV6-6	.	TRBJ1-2	CASSSGDSYYGYTF	TGTGCCAGCAGTTCAGGGGACAGCTACTATGGCTACACCTTC
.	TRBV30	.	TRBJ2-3	CAWSTGTDTQYF	TGTGCCTGGAGTACGGGCACAGATACGCAGTATTTT
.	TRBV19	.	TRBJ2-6	CASTRLEGVPGANVLTF	TGTGCCAGTACCCGACTGGAGGGTGTCCCTGGGGCCAACGTCCTGACTTTC
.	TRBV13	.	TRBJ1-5	CASSIRQVSNQPQHF	TGTGCCAGCAGCATTCGACAGGTCAGCAATCAGCCCCAGCATTTT
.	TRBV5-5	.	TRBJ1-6	CASSLRVGEQSPLHF	TGTGCCAGCAGCCTTAGAGTGGGGGAGCAATCACCCCTCCACTTT
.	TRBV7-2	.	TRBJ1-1	CASSFTAGFTNTEAFF	TGTGCCAGCAGCTTCACCGCGGGGTTCACGAACACTGAAGCTTTCTTT
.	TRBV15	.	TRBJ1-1	CATSRDQGGFAFF	TGTGCCACCAGCAGAGATCAAGGAGGGTTTGCTTTCTTT
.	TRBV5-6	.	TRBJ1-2	CASSLADYGYTF	TGTGCCAGCAGCTTGGCAGACTATGGCTACACCTTC
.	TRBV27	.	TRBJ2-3	CASSLSRAVFQGTSSTDTQYF	TGTGCCAGCAGTTTATCGAGGGCGGTTTTTCAGGGGACTTCTAGCACAGATACGCAGTATTTT
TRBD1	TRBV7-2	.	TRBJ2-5	CASSSDRASETQYF	TGTGCCAGCAGCTCTGACAGGGCTAGCGAGACCCAGTACTTC
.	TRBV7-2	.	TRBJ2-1	CASSLGSSYNEQFF	TGTGCCAGCAGCTTAGGTAGCTCCTACAATGAGCAGTTCTTC
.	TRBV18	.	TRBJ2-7	CASSPNFYEQYF	TGTGCCAGCTCACCAAATTTCTACGAGCAGTACTTC
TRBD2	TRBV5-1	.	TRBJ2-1	CASSFGQRGPSEQFF	TGCGCCAGCAGCTTCGGCCAGCGGGGCCCCAGTGAGCAGTTCTTC
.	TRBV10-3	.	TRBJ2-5	CAISEQVIETQYF	TGTGCCATCAGTGAGCAGGTCATAGAGACCCAGTACTTC
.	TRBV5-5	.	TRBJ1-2	CASSLAETAYGYTF	TGTGCCAGCAGCTTGGCCGAAACAGCCTATGGCTACACCTTC
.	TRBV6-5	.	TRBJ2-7	CASSSPSAGAYEQYF	TGTGCCAGCAGTTCCCCTTCGGCAGGGGCCTACGAGCAGTACTTC
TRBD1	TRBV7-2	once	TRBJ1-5	CASSRPGTGIQPQHF	TGTGCCAGCAGCCGACCCGGGACAGGGATTCAGCCCCAGCATTTT
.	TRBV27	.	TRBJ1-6	CASRGGTYNSPLHF	TGTGCCAGCAGAGGTGGCACCTATAATTCACCCCTCCACTTT
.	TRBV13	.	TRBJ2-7	CASSLGPTGSYEQYF	TGTGCCAGCAGCTTAGGCCCGACAGGCTCCTACGAGCAGTACTTC
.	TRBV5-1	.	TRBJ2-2	CASSSLGTGELFF	TGCGCCAGCAGCTCACTGGGAACCGGGGAGCTGTTTTTT
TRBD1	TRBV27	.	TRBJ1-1	CASSLSTGELDTEAFF	TGTGCCAGCAGTTTATCCACAGGGGAGTTAGATACTGAAGCTTTCTTT
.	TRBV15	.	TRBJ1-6	CATSIGDSLQSVGSYNSPLHF	TGTGCCACCAGCATAGGGGACTCACTACAATCTGTCGGCTCCTATAATTCACCCCTCCACTTT
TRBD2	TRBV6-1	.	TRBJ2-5	CASKAGTKQETQYF	TGTGCCAGCAAAGCAGGGACTAAACAAGAGACCCAGTACTTC